What follows is one TCR beta chain and its context. Its antigen is still unknown. The sample belongs to a study of shared clonotypes between healthy human individuals. Background on the study: Per donor, CD8 memory used one plate, CD8 naive used two, CD4 memory used three and CD4 naive used three. Study-wide results and caveats: Naive subsets generally exceeded memory subsets in estimated richness. Read depth was anticipated to influence clonotype sharing among donors.

Only in-frame clones appear in the TCRdb table, and some are missing; sequencing was by immunoSEQ multiplex PCR. This sample has hundreds of thousands of clones, with approximately 96% found just once. Selected positively for CCR7 and CD45RO-negative, naive CD8 cells excluded terminally differentiated effector memory CD45RA+ cells. The V end was cut by 0 bases, the J end by 7 bases, with 17 bases between. The length of the CDR3 is 15 residues. Germline lookup yields CDR1 SGHNT and CDR2 YYREEE (reference sequence). The rearrangement joins TRBV5-4 to TRBJ2-7; D perhaps matches TRBD2 (6 bases). The receptor was isolated from a woman younger than 45 in good health. The source material was naive CD8+ T cells sorted from blood. The CDR3 nucleotides are TGTGCCAGCAGCTTGGGGTGGACTAACCATGGAGAGCAGTACTTC. Protein: CASSLGWTNHGEQYF.